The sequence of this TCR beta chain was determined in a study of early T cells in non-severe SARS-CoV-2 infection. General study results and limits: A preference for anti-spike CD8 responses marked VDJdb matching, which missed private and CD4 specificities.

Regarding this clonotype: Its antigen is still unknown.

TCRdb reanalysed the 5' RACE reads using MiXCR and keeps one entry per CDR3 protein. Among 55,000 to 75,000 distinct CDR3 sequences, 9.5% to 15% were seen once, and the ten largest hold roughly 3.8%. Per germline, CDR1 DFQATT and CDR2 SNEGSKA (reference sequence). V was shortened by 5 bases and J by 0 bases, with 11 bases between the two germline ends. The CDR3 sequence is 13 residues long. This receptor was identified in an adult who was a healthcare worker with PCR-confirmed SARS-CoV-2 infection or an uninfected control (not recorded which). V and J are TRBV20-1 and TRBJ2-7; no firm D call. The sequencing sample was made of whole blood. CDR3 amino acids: CSAPRGSSYEQYF. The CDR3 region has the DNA TGCAGTGCTCCACGAGGAAGCTCCTACGAGCAGTACTTC.